The present entry profiles one T cell receptor beta chain with its context. Antigen: not known. This record comes from a study of T cell responses to AZD1222 COVID-19 vaccine. The CDR3 totals 18 residues. Trimming removed 0 bases from V and 2 bases from J; junction bases left unmatched: 10. CDR1 and CDR2 (germline): LNHNV, YYDKDF (reference sequence). Study findings and constraints: The number of AZD1222 recipients seropositive at baseline was only 5 to 7. Nearly half of the spike-specific TCRs reportedly recognize variant regions that carry no mutations. Every sample of the repertoires postdated the peak T cell response.

Sequencing used immunoSEQ multiplex PCR; TCRdb keeps in-frame clones, though not all of them. This table holds about 56,000 clones, about 90% found once. The receptor comes from an adult in good health. This specimen was peripheral blood, taken on day 0 of AZD1222 vaccination. The chain couples TRBV15 to TRBJ2-1; 7 nucleotides agree with TRBD2. CDR3 protein: CATSRDFRRLAAYNEQFF. The CDR3 DNA is TGTGCCACCAGCAGAGATTTTCGAAGGCTAGCGGCCTACAATGAGCAGTTCTTC.